Detailed here is one T cell receptor (beta chain). Its antigen target is currently unknown. This likely comes from a read error, as the CDR3 has no conserved phenylalanine or tryptophan at its end. Expansion of CD8+CD57+ cells had been shown by flow cytometry in the patients chosen for sequencing. Every patient had a diagnosis of severe acquired aplastic anemia based on International Study of Aplastic Anemia and Agranulocytosis and Camitta criteria. No therapy had been received by the patients at the time of blood sampling. In this study, sorted CD4+ and CD8+ T cells from the blood of healthy subjects and of severe aplastic anemia patients had their TCR repertoires deep-sequenced. In the USA, patient enrollment took place under clinicaltrials.gov protocols 00001620, 01623167, 00001397, 00071045, 00081523 and 00961064. Ficoll-Paque density gradient centrifugation was used to isolate peripheral blood mononuclear cells. Before DNA extraction, CD4+ and CD8+ T cells were sorted by FACS or by magnetic beads.

CDR1 and CDR2, per the germline V gene, are SGDLS and YYNGEE. 13 amino acids form the CDR3, both terminal residues included. Only the CDR3 region is kept as DNA, spanning 39 bases read in frame from base 1. Between the V and J ends, shortened by 3 bases and 10 bases respectively, the junction contains 14 bases. Genomic DNA was used as template for profiling of TCR beta VDJ combinations and CDR3 sequences. An Illumina HiSeq 2000 was the platform used for TCR repertoire sequencing. The study's processing was this. TRBV/TRBJ rearrangement plots, CDR3 size and DJ length profiles, and Simpson's diversity index were used to assess repertoires. The most abundant DNA sequence in the deep sequencing data was defined as the immunodominant clone. CDR3 amino acid sequences were checked for sharing between subjects and were compared against published repertoires and the VDJdb database. Using fastp trimming at Q25 and MiXCR clonotype assembly, TCRdb reanalyzed the public sequencing data and kept in-frame beta chains. A single entry per CDR3 protein holds the most common genes and DNA from its merged rows. These V and J calls rely on TCRdb rather than the paper's analysis. For this sample there are 270,000 or so distinct CDR3 sequences; approximately 82% appear just once. The top ten constitute approximately 40% of the sample.

These data are taken from a study of CD8+CD57+ T cells in acquired aplastic anemia (dated by TCRdb to about 2018). Regarding the research as a whole: DNA extracted from sorted CD4+ and CD8+ cells had a mean of roughly 3 ug, with a range of about 0.2 to 30 ug. CD8+CD57+ expansion was defined as frequency above the mean frequency observed in healthy subjects. What the study reported, not specific to this receptor: Between patients and healthy controls, no significant difference in CD8+ Simpson's diversity was found (P=0.060). Around 27 CD8+ CDR3 sequences were found in both patients and controls but appeared to be highly expressed in patients and within the immunodominant clones of the patients.

The receptor chain draws on TRBV9 and TRBJ2-1, with no confident D gene call. The source of this sequence is a human donor with aplastic anemia. Input material: sorted CD4+, CD8+, or CD8+CD57+ T cells (not recorded which) from PBMCs. In nucleotides, the sequence is TGTGCCAGCAGCGATGGGTCGGATACGGAGCAGTTCGTC. Its protein product is CASSDGSDTEQFV.